Listed below are T cell receptor beta chains from one sample, sequenced in a study of blood T cells in healthy people across ages. TCRdb re-derived calls from the 5' RACE reads in MiXCR, one entry per CDR3 protein. Seen here are around 1.5 million distinct CDR3 sequences, almost 60% observed once, and the top ten hold over 6.5%. Sequenced material: blood. These receptors came from a man aged 18 to 29 in good health. The CDR3 runs from the conserved cysteine through the conserved F or W.

j_gene: TRBJ2-7; v_gene: TRBV10-3; CDR3aa: CAISISGDRAHEQYF
j_gene: TRBJ1-5; v_gene: TRBV6-2/TRBV6-3; CDR3aa: CASSYWHLSNQPQHF
j_gene: TRBJ1-2; v_gene: TRBV15; CDR3aa: CATTVAGFGYTF
j_gene: TRBJ1-2; v_gene: TRBV20-1; CDR3aa: CSARVRVGYTF
j_gene: TRBJ1-1; v_gene: TRBV12-3/TRBV12-4; CDR3aa: CASSLKMITEAFF
j_gene: TRBJ2-7; v_gene: TRBV20-1; CDR3aa: CSAGSSGTPSYEQYF
j_gene: .; v_gene: TRBV20-1; CDR3aa: CSAPGLAGISYEQYF
j_gene: TRBJ2-7; v_gene: TRBV2; CDR3aa: CASNPDYYEQYF
j_gene: TRBJ2-7; v_gene: TRBV12-5; CDR3aa: CASGLPRGGSSLGEQYF
j_gene: TRBJ2-5; v_gene: TRBV6-2/TRBV6-3; CDR3aa: CASSVRGAGLQETQYF
j_gene: TRBJ2-2; v_gene: TRBV28; CDR3aa: CASRTRSESDYTGELFF
j_gene: TRBJ2-5; v_gene: TRBV6-6; CDR3aa: CASSYSRRGETQYF
j_gene: TRBJ2-7; v_gene: TRBV29-1; CDR3aa: CSGTEGPKTYEQYF
j_gene: TRBJ2-1; v_gene: TRBV6-1; CDR3aa: CASSETKDREFF
j_gene: TRBJ1-1; v_gene: TRBV10-3; CDR3aa: CAISLTGSTEAFF
j_gene: TRBJ1-2; v_gene: TRBV6-5; CDR3aa: CASSKPGTAYGYTF
j_gene: TRBJ1-6; v_gene: TRBV3-1; CDR3aa: CANSPGGYTYNSPLHF
j_gene: TRBJ2-3; v_gene: TRBV12-3/TRBV12-4; CDR3aa: CASRQSSTDTQYF
j_gene: TRBJ2-1; v_gene: TRBV3-1; CDR3aa: CASSQETREIAGGIVYNEQFF
j_gene: TRBJ2-7; v_gene: TRBV29-1; CDR3aa: CSVGTGLDEQYF
j_gene: TRBJ2-3; v_gene: TRBV2; CDR3aa: CASPASGGATDTQYF
j_gene: TRBJ2-3; v_gene: TRBV20-1; CDR3aa: CSAPKPGDLTTDTQYF
j_gene: TRBJ2-2; v_gene: TRBV5-1; CDR3aa: CASSRGLHTGELFF
j_gene: TRBJ2-5; v_gene: TRBV4-1; CDR3aa: CASSQTDLLQETQYF
j_gene: TRBJ2-1; v_gene: TRBV11-2; CDR3aa: CASSPLTGKYNEQFF
j_gene: TRBJ2-3; v_gene: TRBV14; CDR3aa: CASSFARDRGVYGTDTQYF
j_gene: TRBJ2-7; v_gene: TRBV9; CDR3aa: CASSSGRDRHYEQYF
j_gene: TRBJ1-2; v_gene: TRBV4-2; CDR3aa: CASSQGGTIYGYTF
j_gene: TRBJ1-4; v_gene: TRBV2; CDR3aa: CATGRATNEKLFF
j_gene: TRBJ1-4; v_gene: TRBV7-9; CDR3aa: CASSLDPGTNEKLFF
j_gene: TRBJ2-3; v_gene: TRBV29-1; CDR3aa: CSGNGLAVSTDTQYF
j_gene: TRBJ2-7; v_gene: TRBV7-9; CDR3aa: CASSLPGTGPYEQYF
j_gene: .; v_gene: TRBV6-2/TRBV6-3; CDR3aa: CASSYLVGKETQYF
j_gene: TRBJ2-3; v_gene: TRBV24-1; CDR3aa: CATSDYAPGGMEVDTQYF
j_gene: TRBJ2-5; v_gene: TRBV5-4; CDR3aa: CASSHDREETQYF
j_gene: TRBJ2-5; v_gene: TRBV6-1; CDR3aa: CAKGLNQEAQYF